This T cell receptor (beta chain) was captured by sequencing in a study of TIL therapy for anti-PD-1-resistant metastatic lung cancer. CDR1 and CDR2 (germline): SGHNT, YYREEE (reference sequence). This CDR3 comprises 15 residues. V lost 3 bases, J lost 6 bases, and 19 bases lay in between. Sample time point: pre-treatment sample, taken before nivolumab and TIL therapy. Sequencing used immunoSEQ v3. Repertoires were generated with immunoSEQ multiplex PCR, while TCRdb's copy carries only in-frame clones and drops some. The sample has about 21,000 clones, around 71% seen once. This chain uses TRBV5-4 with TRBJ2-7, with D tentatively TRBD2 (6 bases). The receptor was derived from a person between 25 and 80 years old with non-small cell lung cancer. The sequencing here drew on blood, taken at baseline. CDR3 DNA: TGTGCCAGCAGCTCCCAAGGCCTCCTCGGGGGCGAGCAGTACTTC. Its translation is CASSSQGLLGGEQYF.